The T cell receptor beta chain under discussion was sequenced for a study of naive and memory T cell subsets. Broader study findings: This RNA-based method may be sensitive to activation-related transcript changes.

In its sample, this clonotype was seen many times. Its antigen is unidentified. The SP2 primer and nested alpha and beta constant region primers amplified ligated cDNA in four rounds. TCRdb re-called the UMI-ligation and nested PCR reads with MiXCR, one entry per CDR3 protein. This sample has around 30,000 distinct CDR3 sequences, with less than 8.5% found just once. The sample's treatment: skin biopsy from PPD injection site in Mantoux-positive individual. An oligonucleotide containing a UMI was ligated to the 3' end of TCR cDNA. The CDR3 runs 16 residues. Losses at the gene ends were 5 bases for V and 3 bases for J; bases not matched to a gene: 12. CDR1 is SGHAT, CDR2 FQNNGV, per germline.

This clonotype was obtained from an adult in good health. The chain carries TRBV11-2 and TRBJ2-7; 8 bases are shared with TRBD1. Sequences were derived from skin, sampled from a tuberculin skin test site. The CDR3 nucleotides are TGTGCCAGCAGCCCTGTCCCCGACAGGGGTAACTACGAGCAGTACTTC. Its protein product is CASSPVPDRGNYEQYF.